This T cell receptor beta chain was sequenced during a study of CD8+CD57+ T cells in acquired aplastic anemia. Whole-study context: DNA recovered from sorted CD4+ and CD8+ cells had a mean of about 3 ug.

Study findings and constraints: With respect to CD8+ Simpson's diversity, patients and controls did not differ significantly.

According to the study, genomic DNA was the template for TCR beta VDJ and CDR3 profiling. Via MiXCR, TCRdb re-called the reads, giving one row per CDR3 protein. The data contain 150,000 to 200,000 distinct CDR3 sequences, approximately 52% of them singletons. It was patients with CD8+CD57+ cell expansion by flow cytometry who were chosen for sequencing. Among the patients, all had severe acquired aplastic anemia. Deletions cut 5 bases from V and 4 bases from J, with 11 bases between. CDR3 length: 13 residues. This clonotype was counted ten times or more. What it binds is unknown. The specimen was sorted CD4+, CD8+, or CD8+CD57+ T cells (not recorded which) from PBMCs. The chain has TRBV12-3 or TRBV12-4 and TRBJ1-1; no clear D gene. This clonotype was obtained from a human donor with aplastic anemia. The CDR3 loop reads CASSLGSSTEAFF. The CDR3 region has the DNA TGTGCCAGCAGTCTGGGATCATCCACTGAAGCTTTCTTT.